The clone carrying this TCR beta chain appeared many times. What it binds is unknown. These data originate in a study of T-cell reconstitution after alpha-beta-depleted transplantation in children. Whole-study findings and limits: The study reportedly traced alpha-beta T cells about two months after transplant to several hundred expanded graft clones. T-cell numbers and diversity one year post-transplant derived largely from freshly generated T cells. The high TCRbeta diversity at day 60 in some patients came from surviving recipient T cells and thymic progenitors.

Unique molecular identifiers tagged the TCRbeta library. TCRdb reanalysed the PCR reads using MiXCR and keeps one entry per CDR3 protein. The table lists 490,000 or so distinct CDR3 sequences, over 9.5% of them singletons. V lost 0 bases, J lost 3 bases, and 16 bases lay in between. Germline loops: CDR1 SGHRS, CDR2 YFSETQ. This CDR3 comprises 17 residues. The chain joins TRBV5-1 to TRBJ2-4; D remains unclear. The source of this sequence is a child aged 2 to 10 with inherited bone marrow failure, due to receive a stem cell transplant. Sequencing used PBMCs, obtained before TCRalphabeta/CD19-depleted stem cell transplant. The CDR3 loop reads CASSLEQTETYKNIQYF. The CDR3 coding sequence is TGCGCCAGCAGCTTGGAACAGACGGAGACCTACAAAAACATTCAGTACTTC.